This T cell receptor (beta chain) was recorded in a study of shared clonotypes between healthy human individuals (TCRdb year 2020). Describing the broader study: The cohort included a few men and a couple of women between 18 and 49 years of age. For each donor, CD4 naive and CD4 memory were each run on three plates, CD8 naive on two plates, and CD8 memory on one plate. The study deeply sequenced blood TCR repertoires of five healthy adults to estimate repertoire size and the extent of clonotype sharing between individuals. Different laboratories and diverse techniques were used to prepare libraries and sequence TCR repertoires, to increase sequencing depth and limit assay-specific biases. Per donor, leukapheresis produced somewhere between about 0.9 and 9 billion PBMCs.

Donors were healthy HIV-negative adults with no recently reported acute infections or vaccinations. All donors were Caucasian adults living in Nashville, Tennessee, USA. CD4+ T cells were enriched through magnetic negative selection, after which naive cells were positively selected on CD45RA and the remaining negative fraction served as the memory subset. Blood was obtained by leukapheresis, after which PBMCs were separated by Ficoll-Histopaque density gradient centrifugation and cryopreserved in liquid nitrogen vapor phase. Analytical flow cytometry was used to check the purity and quantity of every magnetically sorted T cell population. Genomic DNA was isolated from each sorted fraction and quantified by UV absorbance on a Nanodrop 2000c. Using the deep immunoSEQ assay, TCR CDR3 regions were amplified from genomic DNA by multiplex PCR. Genomic DNA extracted from each cell subset was distributed evenly over all wells of several immunoSEQ 96-well plates, and each plate served as one replicate. For sorted subsets, around 200 ng genomic DNA, equal to 25,000 to 35,000 T cell genomes, was loaded into each replicate PCR. Purified libraries were quantified with a Qubit 3.0 fluorometer, sized on a Bioanalyzer 2100, and re-quantified with the KAPA Library Quantification kit. Each immunoSEQ 96-well plate was sequenced on its own single-read 150-cycle Illumina NextSeq 550 flow cell. On the study's bioinformatics: Because the immunoSEQ output held only junctional sequences and lacked quality scores, the filtering could not match the filtering applied to full-length reads. Sequences were annotated with PyIR, a Python wrapper for IgBLAST v1.9, and V/J genes and CDR3 were assigned using IMGT germline references. Any read was removed if the V/J assignment was weak (E-value above 1e-6), the CDR3 was missing, or the read contained stop codons, out-of-frame junctions, or ambiguous translated residues. V3J clonotypes were defined as sequences sharing the same inferred V gene, J gene, and CDR3 amino acid sequence. To compute the percentage overlap between repertoires, the number of shared unique clonotypes was divided by the size of the smaller repertoire. Repertoire richness was assessed with RTK rarefaction, the Chao1 estimator, and Recon v2.1 estimates of unobserved clonotypes. Generation probabilities were computed with OLGA for all TCRbeta clonotypes obtained by the gDNA method from a few donors. Drawn from immuneACCESS, this table holds only the in-frame rearrangements with V and J called that TCRdb kept. Clones are partly lost; checked studies trace under half to an unresolved V gene and leave the rest unexplained. That table is the source of V, J and clone size, and D and trimming were worked out from the DNA. This sample lists roughly 2,500,000 clones; 90% to 95% were detected once. The ten biggest clones cover roughly 0.39% of the sample.

Per the germline V gene, SGHRS is the CDR1 and YFSETQ is the CDR2. The CDR3 sequence holds 14 residues, the cysteine and phenylalanine included. Only the CDR3 region is kept as DNA, spanning 42 bases read in frame from base 1. V is pared back by 0 bases and J by 7 bases, with 11 bases lying between the germline termini. In the case of this clone: The target of this receptor is not known. Base-call qualities are not available, and no considerably larger clone is one nucleotide away.

Study-wide conclusions, independent of this receptor: Around 5.4% of naive CD4, around 3.6% of naive CD8, 2% to 2.5% of memory CD4, and approximately 0.39% of memory CD8 clonotypes were shared across four donors. Compared with non-shared clonotypes, the clonotypes found in all four sorted-subset donors had higher generation probabilities. Naive subsets generally had larger estimated clonotype richness than memory subsets. Incomplete sequencing was indicated by rarefaction of sorted-subset datasets, despite the large sequencing depth. Sampling was restricted to blood, and TCR repertoires in tissue are likely to differ from TCR repertoires in blood. Based on pairwise subsampling, the degree of clonotype sharing among donors was expected to be affected by sequencing depth. The small number of donors limited the genetic and exposure-history diversity represented.

This TCR was recovered from a man aged 18 to 30 in good health. Some clones in this sample may be carry-over from other donors' samples. This chain is built from TRBV5-1 and TRBJ2-1, with TRBD2 as a weak D call on 6 bases. The sequenced material came from naive CD4+ T cells from PBMCs. The cell subset or site label for this specimen denotes: CD45RA+ positively selected. In nucleotides, the sequence is TGCGCCAGCAGCTTGGCCCCCAGCGGGAATGAGCAGTTCTTC. It is translated as CASSLAPSGNEQFF.